The rows below give T cell receptor beta chains drawn from one sample of a study of radiation and T cells in renal cell carcinoma. Profiled with immunoSEQ multiplex PCR; TCRdb holds only in-frame clones, not every one. The table shows 10,000 to 15,000 clones, with more than 30% occurring only once. The sample in question was tumor tissue, obtained from a patient whose treatment included radiotherapy and nephrectomy. The origin of the receptors is a man aged 60 to 75 with renal cell carcinoma. Each CDR3 is given with its conserved first and last residue. Each record gives: J gene, D gene, clone size, V gene, CDR3 protein, CDR3 DNA. The D gene is left open where the match is weak. A row's size may be missing; if present it is once, few, many or a size class.

>TRBJ2-3|TRBD1|.|TRBV28
CASSPDRGREGDTQYF
TGTGCCAGCAGCCCTGACAGGGGGCGAGAGGGAGATACGCAGTATTTT
>TRBJ1-1|TRBD1|few|TRBV25-1
CASSAQGGTEAFF
TGTGCCAGCAGTGCCCAGGGGGGCACTGAAGCTTTCTTT
>TRBJ1-2|.|.|TRBV19
CASSGDIGYTF
TGTGCCAGTAGCGGCGACATTGGCTACACCTTC
>TRBJ1-2|TRBD1|.|TRBV11-2
CASSLASGTGDGYTF
TGTGCCAGCAGCTTAGCCTCCGGGACAGGGGATGGCTACACCTTC
>TRBJ1-1|.|once|TRBV10-3
CAISANREEAFF
TGTGCCATCAGTGCCAACAGGGAGGAAGCTTTCTTT
>TRBJ2-1|TRBD2|few|TRBV5-4
CASSFGLATPSYNEQFF
TGTGCCAGCAGCTTCGGACTAGCGACCCCCTCCTACAATGAGCAGTTCTTC
>TRBJ1-1|TRBD1|few|TRBV9
CASSTRGENTEAFF
TGTGCCAGCAGCACCAGGGGGGAGAACACTGAAGCTTTCTTT
>TRBJ2-5|.|medium-sized|TRBV5-1
CASSPGLQETQYF
TGCGCCAGCAGCCCGGGCCTGCAAGAGACCCAGTACTTC
>TRBJ1-6|TRBD1|.|TRBV6-1
CASGGTGGDSPLHF
TGTGCCAGCGGGGGTACAGGGGGAGATTCACCCCTCCACTTT
>TRBJ2-1|TRBD2|few|TRBV7-2
CASSLSLTSGSRRDEQFF
TGTGCCAGCAGCCTCTCCCTCACTAGCGGGAGCAGGAGGGATGAGCAGTTCTTC
>TRBJ2-4|.|.|TRBV9
CASSPPGVENIQYF
TGTGCCAGCAGCCCCCCCGGAGTTGAAAACATTCAGTACTTC